The next 15 T cell receptor beta chains were all read from a single sample in a study of siplizumab effects on memory and regulatory T cells. Sequencing was performed with immunoSEQ multiplex PCR; in TCRdb, only in-frame clones are kept and a portion is missing. The profile covers tens of thousands of clones, with about 90% appearing a single time and 0.35% taken by the ten largest. The sequenced material came from naive CD8+ T cells sorted from blood. The receptor set was obtained from a human donor in good health.

The chain carries TRBV7-9 and TRBJ2-5, with 9 bases lining up with TRBD2. The end of the DNA fits TRBJ2-7 better, so the J call may be wrong. Germline CDR1 is SEHNR and CDR2 is FQNEAQ (reference sequence). The CDR3 is made up of 15 amino acids. The CDR3 coding sequence is TGTGCCAGCAGCTTAGCGGCGGGAGGGCCACCCGAGCAGTACTTC. Encoded protein: CASSLAAGGPPEQYF.

This rearrangement joins TRBV27 to TRBJ2-1; perhaps TRBD2 as D (7 bases). Trimming stripped 7 bases from V and 6 bases from J, with 16 bases between. This CDR3 has 14 amino acids. In germline, CDR1 is MNHEY, CDR2 SMNVEV (reference sequence). CDR3 sequence (DNA): TGTGCCAGCAAGAGTGGGGGGGCCGGCAATGAGCAGTTCTTC. Encoded protein: CASKSGGAGNEQFF.

The V call is TRBV5-1, the J call TRBJ2-3; D is ambiguous. This CDR3 is 17 amino acids long. V lost 0 bases, J lost 0 bases, and 14 bases lay in between. Germline CDR1 SGHRS, CDR2 YFSETQ. The CDR3 loop is CASSLAVFYSSTDTQYF. The CDR3 DNA sequence: TGCGCCAGCAGCTTGGCCGTATTCTATTCTAGCACAGATACGCAGTATTTT.

The V and J genes are TRBV19 and TRBJ1-1; no reliable D call. The germline V gene encodes CDR1 LNHDA and CDR2 SQIVND (reference sequence). The CDR3 is made up of 13 amino acids. V gave up 3 bases and J gave up 1 base, with 6 bases separating them. The CDR3 DNA follows: TGTGCCAGTAGTATGAACTCGAACACTGAAGCTTTCTTT. This gives the protein CASSMNSNTEAFF.

J is TRBJ1-6 and V is TRBV19; D is possibly TRBD1 (5 bases). The CDR3 is 15 residues long. The germline gives CDR1 LNHDA, CDR2 SQIVND (reference sequence). Trimming took off 5 bases at V and 3 bases at J, with 11 bases between the two ends. In nucleotides, the CDR3 is TGTGCCAGTAGTTTCCGACAGAGCTATAATTCACCCCTCCACTTT. Translating it yields CASSFRQSYNSPLHF.

This chain joins TRBV7-6 and TRBJ2-1; 7 bases map to TRBD1. V was pared by 5 bases and J by 0 bases, with 7 bases of the junction left unmatched. The CDR3 runs to 16 residues. Germline V lookup: CDR1 SGHVS, CDR2 FNYEAQ. CDR3: CASSPGTASSYNEQFF. The CDR3 DNA follows: TGTGCCAGCAGCCCTGGGACAGCAAGCTCCTACAATGAGCAGTTCTTC.

This CDR3 is CASSYQDRGLEGYTF. CDR3 in DNA: TGTGCCAGCAGTTATCAAGACAGGGGGCTCGAGGGCTACACCTTC. The chain couples TRBV6-5 to TRBJ1-2, with TRBD1 matching over 10 bases. J gave up 8 bases and V 3 bases, and 9 bases lay outside the gene matches. CDR3 length: 15 amino acids. CDR1 and CDR2 (germline): MNHEY, SVGAGI.

V usage is TRBV27 and J usage is TRBJ1-2; D is ambiguous. The CDR3 consists of 13 residues. Germline V gene lookup returns CDR1 MNHEY and CDR2 SMNVEV (reference sequence). V was pared by 8 bases and J by 1 base, with 11 bases between. The CDR3 protein is CASALGLNYGYTF. The CDR3 DNA is TGTGCCAGCGCGCTCGGTCTTAACTATGGCTACACCTTC.

The rearrangement uses TRBV19 and TRBJ1-1; TRBD1 agrees at 8 bases. The J segment lost 2 bases and the V segment lost 7 bases, leaving 12 bases of the junction unmatched. This CDR3 has 16 amino acids. The V gene's germline CDR1 is LNHDA and CDR2 SQIVND (reference sequence). CDR3: CASTDRGGIPNTEAFF. The CDR3 DNA reads as TGTGCCAGTACCGACAGGGGCGGGATCCCTAACACTGAAGCTTTCTTT.

This chain uses TRBV11-2 with TRBJ2-1; TRBD2 agrees at 10 bases. V trimming: 10 bases; J trimming: 7 bases; junction bases outside the gene matches: 13. Germline values: CDR1 SGHAT, CDR2 FQNNGV. The CDR3 is 15 residues long. CDR3 sequence reads: CATALGLAGENEQFF. The CDR3, as DNA: TGTGCCACCGCCCTTGGGCTAGCGGGGGAGAATGAGCAGTTCTTC.

The rearrangement links TRBV5-1 to TRBJ1-5, with a tentative D call TRBD1 (6 bases). The CDR3 covers 16 residues. V was clipped by 1 base and J by 4 bases, with 15 bases between them. Germline V gene lookup returns CDR1 SGHRS and CDR2 YFSETQ. CDR3 protein: CASSLYPDRTNQPQHF. Here the CDR3 DNA reads TGCGCCAGCAGCTTGTATCCGGACAGAACTAATCAGCCCCAGCATTTT.

V gene TRBV30 combines with J gene TRBJ2-3; 7 bases match TRBD1. Germline V lookup: CDR1 GTSNPN, CDR2 SVGIG (reference sequence). The ends lost 4 bases at V and 0 bases at J; junction bases unmatched: 4. CDR3 size: 14 residues. The DNA for the CDR3 is TGTGCCTGGAATCAGGGGGTGAGCACAGATACGCAGTATTTT. Translating gives CAWNQGVSTDTQYF.

This sequence joins TRBV15 and TRBJ2-3; the D is unclear. The V end lost 1 base, the J end lost 0 bases, and 11 bases lay between the germline ends. The CDR3 contains 16 residues. The germline gives CDR1 LNHNV, CDR2 YYDKDF (reference sequence). As DNA, the CDR3 is TGTGCCACCAGCAGAGGGACCTCACCCAGCACAGATACGCAGTATTTT. Protein: CATSRGTSPSTDTQYF.

The rearrangement links TRBV19 to TRBJ2-7; D may correspond to TRBD1 or TRBD2 (5 bases each). The germline V and J ends were trimmed by 6 bases and 5 bases, with 14 bases remaining between them. Germline V gene sequence: CDR1 LNHDA, CDR2 SQIVND (reference sequence). The CDR3 length is 13 residues. CDR3 protein: CASSWGTPNEQYF. DNA for the CDR3: TGTGCCAGTAGCTGGGGGACCCCTAACGAGCAGTACTTC.

This chain connects TRBV6-5 to TRBJ2-7, with 8 bases aligning to TRBD1. Trimming removed 5 bases from V and 2 bases from J; junction bases left unmatched: 5. The CDR3 has 14 residues. Germline V gene sequence: CDR1 MNHEY, CDR2 SVGAGI. CDR3 amino acids: CASSLGQGAYEQYF. DNA of the CDR3: TGTGCCAGCAGTCTCGGACAGGGAGCCTACGAGCAGTACTTC.